The rows below give T cell receptor beta chains drawn from one sample of a study of cytomegalovirus exposure and HLA in healthy donors. Here immunoSEQ multiplex PCR was the method, and the copy in TCRdb shows in-frame clones only, minus some. The sample shows tens of thousands of clones, around 80% of them seen only once. The sequenced sample was PBMCs. The receptors come from a male donor in good health and CMV-seropositive. The CDR3 runs from the conserved cysteine through the conserved F or W. D genes are given only for firm matches. For some rows the clone size is stated as once, few or many, or as a class when expanded; others skip it.

j_call: TRBJ2-6
v_call: TRBV28
cdr3_length: 17
clone_size: NA
d_call: TRBD2
cdr3_nt: TGTGCCACCCGGGGACTAGGCGAACAGGGTGGGGCCAACGTCCTGACTTTC
cdr3_aa: CATRGLGEQGGANVLTF

j_call: TRBJ1-4
v_call: TRBV11-2
cdr3_length: 15
clone_size: NA
d_call: TRBD1
cdr3_nt: TGTGCCAGCAGCGCCGGGACAGGAGTTAATGAAAAACTGTTTTTT
cdr3_aa: CASSAGTGVNEKLFF

j_call: TRBJ1-5
v_call: TRBV19
cdr3_length: 15
clone_size: NA
d_call: NA
cdr3_nt: TGTGCCAGTAGGGGCCGTGGCCGCTTAGATCAGCCCCAGCATTTT
cdr3_aa: CASRGRGRLDQPQHF

j_call: TRBJ1-1
v_call: TRBV20-1
cdr3_length: 11
clone_size: once
d_call: NA
cdr3_nt: TGCAGTGCCCCCGACAGCACTGAAGCTTTCTTT
cdr3_aa: CSAPDSTEAFF

j_call: TRBJ2-7
v_call: TRBV28
cdr3_length: 13
clone_size: NA
d_call: TRBD1
cdr3_nt: TGTGCCAGCAGTAGACAGGGGCTATACGAGCAGTACTTC
cdr3_aa: CASSRQGLYEQYF

j_call: TRBJ2-3
v_call: TRBV9
cdr3_length: 15
clone_size: NA
d_call: TRBD1
cdr3_nt: TGTGCCAGCAGCGCAGGGACAGGGGGAGCAGATACGCAGTATTTT
cdr3_aa: CASSAGTGGADTQYF

j_call: TRBJ2-6
v_call: TRBV7-6
cdr3_length: 16
clone_size: NA
d_call: NA
cdr3_nt: TGTGCCAGCAGCTTAGTTTCGGGTAGTGGGGCCAACGTCCTGACTTTC
cdr3_aa: CASSLVSGSGANVLTF

j_call: TRBJ2-5
v_call: TRBV5-4
cdr3_length: 18
clone_size: NA
d_call: NA
cdr3_nt: TGTGCCAGCAGCTCGGGGGCTAGCGGTACAATTGGTCAAGAGACCCAGTACTTC
cdr3_aa: CASSSGASGTIGQETQYF

j_call: TRBJ1-1
v_call: TRBV28
cdr3_length: 14
clone_size: NA
d_call: TRBD1
cdr3_nt: TGTGCCAGCAGTGGGGACAGGGTCGGCACTGAAGCTTTCTTT
cdr3_aa: CASSGDRVGTEAFF

j_call: TRBJ2-1
v_call: TRBV9
cdr3_length: 16
clone_size: NA
d_call: TRBD2
cdr3_nt: TGTGCCAGCAGCGTAGTTCCTAGCGGGAGTCCCAATGAGCAGTTCTTC
cdr3_aa: CASSVVPSGSPNEQFF

j_call: TRBJ2-3
v_call: TRBV15
cdr3_length: 16
clone_size: few
d_call: NA
cdr3_nt: TGTGCCACCAGCAGAGTGGGCCAGCCGGCTAAAGATACGCAGTATTTT
cdr3_aa: CATSRVGQPAKDTQYF

j_call: TRBJ2-7
v_call: TRBV2
cdr3_length: 15
clone_size: NA
d_call: NA
cdr3_nt: TGTGCCAGCAGGGTGACGGGGGGCGAACTTTACGAGCAGTACTTC
cdr3_aa: CASRVTGGELYEQYF

j_call: TRBJ2-3
v_call: TRBV30
cdr3_length: 14
clone_size: NA
d_call: TRBD2
cdr3_nt: TGTGCCTGGAGTGTACGAACTAGCGGGGATACGCAGTATTTT
cdr3_aa: CAWSVRTSGDTQYF

j_call: TRBJ2-1
v_call: TRBV9
cdr3_length: 15
clone_size: NA
d_call: NA
cdr3_nt: TGTGCCAGCAGCCCCCGGGAAGGGATATCCAATGAGCAGTTCTTC
cdr3_aa: CASSPREGISNEQFF

j_call: TRBJ2-1
v_call: TRBV27
cdr3_length: 12
clone_size: NA
d_call: TRBD1
cdr3_nt: TGTGCCAGCATGGACAGGTTAAATGAGCAGTTCTTC
cdr3_aa: CASMDRLNEQFF

j_call: TRBJ2-3
v_call: TRBV29-1
cdr3_length: 16
clone_size: NA
d_call: TRBD2
cdr3_nt: TGCAGCGTTGAAGGGGTGACTAGCGGGAGGACAGATACGCAGTATTTT
cdr3_aa: CSVEGVTSGRTDTQYF

j_call: TRBJ2-7
v_call: TRBV12-5
cdr3_length: 16
clone_size: NA
d_call: NA
cdr3_nt: TGTGCTAGTGGTTTGCCCCCCCCCGGGGATTTTTACGAGCAGTACTTC
cdr3_aa: CASGLPPPGDFYEQYF

j_call: TRBJ2-5
v_call: TRBV28
cdr3_length: 12
clone_size: NA
d_call: NA
cdr3_nt: TGTGCCAGCGGTGGGGGGCAAGAGACCCAGTACTTC
cdr3_aa: CASGGGQETQYF

j_call: TRBJ2-2
v_call: TRBV5-1
cdr3_length: 16
clone_size: NA
d_call: TRBD2
cdr3_nt: TGCGCCAGCAGTCCAGGACTAGCGGGCCACACCGGGGAGCTGTTTTTT
cdr3_aa: CASSPGLAGHTGELFF

j_call: TRBJ2-7
v_call: TRBV6-6
cdr3_length: 14
clone_size: NA
d_call: TRBD2
cdr3_nt: TGTGCCAGCAGTTATCCGGGGGGGACTTCCGAGCAGTACTTC
cdr3_aa: CASSYPGGTSEQYF

j_call: TRBJ2-7
v_call: TRBV7-9
cdr3_length: 15
clone_size: NA
d_call: TRBD1
cdr3_nt: TGTGCCAGCAGCTTAACAACAGGGGGAGGCAGCGAGCAGTACTTC
cdr3_aa: CASSLTTGGGSEQYF

j_call: TRBJ2-1
v_call: TRBV5-4
cdr3_length: 15
clone_size: NA
d_call: TRBD2
cdr3_nt: TGTGCCAGCAGCTTGGACGGGAGGGTTTACAATGAGCAGTTCTTC
cdr3_aa: CASSLDGRVYNEQFF

j_call: TRBJ2-5
v_call: TRBV12-2
cdr3_length: 14
clone_size: NA
d_call: NA
cdr3_nt: TGTGCAAGTCGCTTAGCGGGAGGGGAAGAGACCCAGTACTTC
cdr3_aa: CASRLAGGEETQYF

j_call: TRBJ2-7
v_call: TRBV11-2
cdr3_length: 13
clone_size: NA
d_call: TRBD1
cdr3_nt: TGTGCCAGCCGACAGGGCCAAACCTACGAGCAGTACTTC
cdr3_aa: CASRQGQTYEQYF

j_call: TRBJ2-5
v_call: TRBV11-2
cdr3_length: 18
clone_size: NA
d_call: TRBD2
cdr3_nt: TGTGCCAGCAGCTCGACTCCCCCGGGACTAGCGGGTCAAGAGACCCAGTACTTC
cdr3_aa: CASSSTPPGLAGQETQYF

j_call: TRBJ2-7
v_call: TRBV10-2
cdr3_length: 17
clone_size: NA
d_call: TRBD2
cdr3_nt: TGCGCCAGCAATGGGGTGTCTAGCGGGAGGGGAGCCTACGAGCAGTACTTC
cdr3_aa: CASNGVSSGRGAYEQYF

j_call: TRBJ1-1
v_call: TRBV27
cdr3_length: 12
clone_size: NA
d_call: TRBD1
cdr3_nt: TGTGCCAGTGCCCAGGGGGACACTGAAGCTTTCTTT
cdr3_aa: CASAQGDTEAFF

j_call: TRBJ1-1
v_call: TRBV19
cdr3_length: 16
clone_size: NA
d_call: TRBD1
cdr3_nt: TGTGCCAGTAGTAAGGGGACCGGACAGGGTAACACTGAAGCTTTCTTT
cdr3_aa: CASSKGTGQGNTEAFF

j_call: TRBJ2-1
v_call: TRBV11-2
cdr3_length: 15
clone_size: NA
d_call: TRBD1
cdr3_nt: TGTGCCAGCAGCTTAGATAGGGGAATCACAGGGGTGAAGTTCTTC
cdr3_aa: CASSLDRGITGVKFF